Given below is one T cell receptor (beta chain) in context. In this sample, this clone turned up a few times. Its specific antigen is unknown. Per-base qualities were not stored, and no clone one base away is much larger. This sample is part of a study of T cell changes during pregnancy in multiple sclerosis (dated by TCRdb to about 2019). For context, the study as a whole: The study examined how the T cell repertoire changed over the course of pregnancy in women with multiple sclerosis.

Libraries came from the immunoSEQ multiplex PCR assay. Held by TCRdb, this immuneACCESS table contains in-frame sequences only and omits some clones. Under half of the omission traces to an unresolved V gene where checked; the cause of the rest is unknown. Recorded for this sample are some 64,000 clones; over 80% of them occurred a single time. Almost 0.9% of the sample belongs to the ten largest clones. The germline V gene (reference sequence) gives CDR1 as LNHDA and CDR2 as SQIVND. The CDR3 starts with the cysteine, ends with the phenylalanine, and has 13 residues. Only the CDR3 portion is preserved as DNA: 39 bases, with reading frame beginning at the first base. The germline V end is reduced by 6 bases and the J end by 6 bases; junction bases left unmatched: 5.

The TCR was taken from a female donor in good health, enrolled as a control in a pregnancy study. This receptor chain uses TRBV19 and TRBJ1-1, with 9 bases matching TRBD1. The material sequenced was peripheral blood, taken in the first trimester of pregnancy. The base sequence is TGTGCCAGTAGAACACAGGGGGCGTCTGAAGCTTTCTTT. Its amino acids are CASRTQGASEAFF.